This T cell receptor beta chain was observed in a study of STAT5B mutations in CD4+ large granular lymphocyte leukemia. Trimming left V 7 bases short and J 1 base short, with 17 bases between. From germline, CDR1 is MDHEN and CDR2 SYDVKM. CDR3 length equals 16 residues. In the original workflow: Lowest detectable productive clonotype frequency was 2.59 x 10-5. Using immunoSEQ multiplex PCR, the repertoire was profiled, and TCRdb retains in-frame clones only, with some absent. V and J calls and clone size are given by that table; D and trimming were obtained from the DNA. The table has around 34,000 clones, approximately 86% seen once. Controls came from buffy coats of healthy blood donors. Study findings and constraints: Main leukemic clonotypes were patient-specific, but about 26% appeared at low frequency elsewhere. 8/27 top patient clones versus 2/35 control clones were TRBV06-family.

For this clone: As yet, its antigen is unknown.

This sequence originates from a human donor in good health. The sample taken for sequencing was CD4+ T cells from blood buffy coats. The chain is built from TRBV28 and TRBJ1-5; no clear D gene. CDR3 nucleotides: TGTGCCAGCAAAATGGGTGGGATGACAAGCAATCAGCCCCAGCATTTT. Translation: CASKMGGMTSNQPQHF.